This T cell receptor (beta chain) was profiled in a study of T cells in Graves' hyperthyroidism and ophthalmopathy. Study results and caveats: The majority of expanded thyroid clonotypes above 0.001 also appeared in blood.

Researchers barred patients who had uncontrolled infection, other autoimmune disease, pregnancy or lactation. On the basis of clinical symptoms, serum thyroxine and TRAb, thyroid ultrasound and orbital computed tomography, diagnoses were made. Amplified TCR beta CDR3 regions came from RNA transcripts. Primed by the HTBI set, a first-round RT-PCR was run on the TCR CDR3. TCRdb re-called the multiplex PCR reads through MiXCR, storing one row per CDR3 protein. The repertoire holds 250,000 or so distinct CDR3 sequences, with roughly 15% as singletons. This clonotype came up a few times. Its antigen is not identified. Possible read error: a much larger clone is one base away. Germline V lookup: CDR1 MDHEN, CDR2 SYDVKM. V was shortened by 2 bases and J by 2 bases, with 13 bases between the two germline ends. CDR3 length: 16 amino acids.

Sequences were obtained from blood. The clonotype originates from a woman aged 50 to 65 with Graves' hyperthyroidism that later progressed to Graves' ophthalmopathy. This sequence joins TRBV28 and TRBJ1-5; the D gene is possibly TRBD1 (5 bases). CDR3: CASSLTGTSGNQPQHF. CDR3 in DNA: TGTGCCAGCAGTTTAACCGGGACGTCGGGCAATCAGCCCCAGCATTTT. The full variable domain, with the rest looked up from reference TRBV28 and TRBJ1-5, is DVKVTQSSRYLVKRTGEKVFLECVQDMDHENMFWYRQDPGLGLRLIYFSYDVKMKEKGDIPEGYSVSREKKERFSLILESASTNQTSMYLCASSLTGTSGNQPQHFGDGTRLSIL.